The subject of this entry is one TCR beta chain. Its binding antigen is unknown. Base qualities were left out, and no much larger clone turns up one base away. CDR1 and CDR2 are read off the germline V gene as SGHRS and YFSETQ. The CDR3 runs 14 residues from the cysteine to the phenylalanine. The entry retains the CDR3 DNA only, 42 bases that are in frame from base 1. V and J are truncated by 1 base and 7 bases respectively, leaving an intervening sequence of 14 bases. Collaborating institutions collected whole blood in K2EDTA tubes following their own protocols. For TCRbeta analysis, collaborators shipped samples as frozen whole blood, isolated PBMCs, or DNA extracted from either of those sample types. The data were taken from a study of blood T cell repertoires in COVID-19 (dated by TCRdb to 2019 to 2021). Notes on the research overall: Collaborator samples came from the United States, Italy and Spain and covered acute and convalescent phases of COVID-19. The prospective study material was composed of cDNA or gDNA derived from T cells, B-cell-depleted T cells, or PBMCs. Deeply sampled blood TCRbeta repertoires from subjects exposed to, actively infected with, or recovered from COVID-19 were included in the dataset. The repertoires were released in a freely available public database meant as a resource for research on the immune response to SARS-CoV-2. The samples were drawn from the first 160 participants of the ongoing ImmuneRACE study and from 1,200 or so subjects provided by 6 global collaborators. A de-identified subject ID, COVID-19 status, age in years and sex were almost always included in the sample metadata. Where HLA class I and class II types were available, the types were taken from metadata supplied by the sample provider, not from assay-based typing. Results the study describes overall, beyond this receptor: How much clinical and demographic metadata was included differed by source and by participant, and the metadata was provided uncurated.

TCRbeta CDR3 regions were amplified from genomic DNA by means of the immunoSEQ Assay, a bias-controlled multiplex PCR. As for the authors' bioinformatics: The number of nucleated cells in each sample was estimated from the amplification of reference gene primers within the assay. To quantify the absolute abundance of each unique TCRbeta CDR3 rearrangement, sequence reads were collapsed and filtered. Productive Simpson clonality was computed per sample as the square root of Simpson's diversity index over productive rearrangements. TCRdb retrieved this table from immuneACCESS and kept in-frame rearrangements only. Not all clones are present; in checked studies, unresolved V genes account for under half, and no reason is known for the remainder. V and J calls and clone size are copied from that table; D and trimming were computed from the DNA. For this sample the table gives about 120,000 clones, of which more than 75% were detected only once. Clones ranked in the top ten supply 25% to 35% of the sample.

The chain is assembled from TRBV5-1 and TRBJ1-1; D gene: possibly TRBD1, on 5 matching bases. The sample comprised peripheral blood. The sequence came from a woman between 70 and 85 years old with acute or convalescent COVID-19. The DNA sequence reads TGCGCCAGCAGCTTGCAGCCTTCAGGGATTGAAGCTTTCTTT. This translates into CASSLQPSGIEAFF.